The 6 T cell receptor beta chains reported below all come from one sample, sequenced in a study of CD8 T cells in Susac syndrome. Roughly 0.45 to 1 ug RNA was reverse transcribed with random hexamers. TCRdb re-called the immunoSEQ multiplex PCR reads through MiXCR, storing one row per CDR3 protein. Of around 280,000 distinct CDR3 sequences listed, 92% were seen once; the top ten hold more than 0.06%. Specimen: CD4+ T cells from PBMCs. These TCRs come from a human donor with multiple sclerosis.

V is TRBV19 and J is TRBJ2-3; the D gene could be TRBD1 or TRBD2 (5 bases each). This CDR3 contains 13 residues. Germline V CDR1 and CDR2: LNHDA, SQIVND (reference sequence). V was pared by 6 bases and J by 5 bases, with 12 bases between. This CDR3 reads CASRSGTEDTQYF. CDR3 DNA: TGTGCCAGTAGATCCGGGACGGAAGATACGCAGTATTTT.

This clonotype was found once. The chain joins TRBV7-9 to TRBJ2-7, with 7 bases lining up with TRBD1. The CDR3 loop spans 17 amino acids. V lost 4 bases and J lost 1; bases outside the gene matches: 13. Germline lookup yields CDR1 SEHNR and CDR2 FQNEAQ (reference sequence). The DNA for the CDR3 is TGTGCCAGCAGCTCGAATGCCGGGACAGCCCGATCCTACGAGCAGTACTTC. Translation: CASSSNAGTARSYEQYF.

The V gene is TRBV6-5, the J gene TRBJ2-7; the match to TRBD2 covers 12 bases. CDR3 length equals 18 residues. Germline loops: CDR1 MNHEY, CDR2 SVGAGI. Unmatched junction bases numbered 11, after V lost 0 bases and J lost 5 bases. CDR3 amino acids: CASSYSRLAGGKGHEQYF. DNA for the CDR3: TGTGCCAGCAGTTACTCGCGCCTAGCGGGAGGGAAGGGTCACGAGCAGTACTTC.

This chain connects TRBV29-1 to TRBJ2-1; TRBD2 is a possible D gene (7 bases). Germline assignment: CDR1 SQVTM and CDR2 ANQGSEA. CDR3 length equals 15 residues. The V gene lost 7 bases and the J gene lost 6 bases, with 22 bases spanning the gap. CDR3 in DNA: TGCAGCGCCAACGGGGGCGGGAGCCACGGCAATGAGCAGTTCTTC. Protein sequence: CSANGGGSHGNEQFF.

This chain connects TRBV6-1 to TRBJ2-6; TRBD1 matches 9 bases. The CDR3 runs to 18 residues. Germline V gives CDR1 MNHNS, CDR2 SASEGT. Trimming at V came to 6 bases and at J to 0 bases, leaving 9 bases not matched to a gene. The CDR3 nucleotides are TGTGCCAGCAGGGTGGACAGGGGCGACCTCTCTGGGGCCAACGTCCTGACTTTC. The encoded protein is CASRVDRGDLSGANVLTF.

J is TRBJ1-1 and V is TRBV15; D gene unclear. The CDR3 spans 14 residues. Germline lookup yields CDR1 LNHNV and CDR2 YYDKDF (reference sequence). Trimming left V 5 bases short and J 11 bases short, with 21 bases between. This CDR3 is CATSPRFAESLAFF. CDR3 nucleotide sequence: TGTGCCACCAGCCCGCGTTTTGCCGAGAGTTTGGCTTTCTTT.